This T cell receptor beta chain was observed in a study of identifying expanded T cells in peripheral blood. Study-wide results and limits: Across healthy donors, higher total template counts meant significantly greater approximately 2-week count variance.

Collection occurred without any documented infections or immune events in donors. The data were produced by immunoSEQ multiplex PCR, yet TCRdb's version contains in-frame clones alone and is incomplete. Here the sample spans roughly 84,000 clones, around 90% being singletons. Germline CDR1 reads LNHDA; CDR2 reads SQIVND (reference sequence). CDR3 length: 13 amino acids. V was shortened by 9 bases and J by 4 bases, with 16 bases between the two germline ends. This clone was found a few times. Its specificity is unknown. The genes are TRBV19 and TRBJ2-7, with no clear D. The sequenced material came from blood. The TCR originated in a person aged 18 to 70 in good health. The CDR3 coding sequence is TGTGCCAGAGCGACGGAGTTGGGGTACGAGCAGTACTTC. Protein: CARATELGYEQYF.